Presented here are 12 T cell receptor beta chains from one specimen sequenced in a study of blood T cell repertoires in COVID-19. Sequencing used immunoSEQ multiplex PCR; TCRdb keeps in-frame clones, though not all of them. The sample lists around 200,000 clones, around 86% occurring once. Sequencing was done on a sample of peripheral blood. The receptor source for this set is a man aged 40-50 years with active or convalescent COVID-19.

The V gene is TRBV10-3, the J gene TRBJ1-3; possibly TRBD1 for D (6 bases). Per germline, CDR1 ENHRY and CDR2 SYGVKD. With 0 bases removed from V and 0 bases from J, the gap between germline ends came to 12 bases. This CDR3 has 17 amino acids. As DNA, the CDR3 is TGTGCCATCAGTGAGTCAGACAGGACTTCCTCTGGAAACACCATATATTTT. Protein sequence: CAISESDRTSSGNTIYF.

V and J are TRBV4-1 and TRBJ1-6; D not certain. The CDR3 is 14 amino acids. Per germline, CDR1 MGHRA and CDR2 YSYEKL. V lost 0 bases to trimming and J lost 10 bases, with 10 bases between them. The DNA for the CDR3 is TGCGCCAGCAGCCAAGATGACGGGTACTCACCCCTCCACTTT. This translates into CASSQDDGYSPLHF.

V gene TRBV7-9 combines with J gene TRBJ1-1, with D unresolved. The germline gives CDR1 SEHNR, CDR2 FQNEAQ (reference sequence). The CDR3 runs 13 residues. Trimming stripped 5 bases from V and 0 bases from J, with 7 bases between. CDR3 amino acids: CASSTPLNTEAFF. The CDR3, as DNA: TGTGCCAGCAGCACACCCTTGAACACTGAAGCTTTCTTT.

The chain links TRBV2 to TRBJ2-1, with D tentatively TRBD1 (6 bases). Per germline, CDR1 SNHLY and CDR2 FYNNEI. The CDR3 covers 11 residues. Trimming shortened V by 9 bases and J by 8 bases, and 11 bases separated the two germline ends. The CDR3 spells CARAGADEQFF. The CDR3 coding sequence is TGTGCCAGGGCAGGGGCCGATGAGCAGTTCTTC.

In regard to this clone: Other DNA sequences in the same sample also yield this CDR3. The chain recombines TRBV18 with TRBJ1-1, with D perhaps matching TRBD1 (5 bases). This CDR3 contains 13 residues. V was shortened by 3 bases and J by 4 bases, with 9 bases between the two germline ends. Germline V gives CDR1 KGHSH, CDR2 LQKENI. CDR3 sequence reads: CASSPGQGTEAFF. The CDR3 nucleotides read TGTGCCAGCTCACCTGGCCAGGGCACTGAAGCTTTCTTT.

The gene calls are TRBV2 and TRBJ1-2, with 10 bases fitting TRBD1. The CDR3 length is 15 residues. The trim removed 10 bases at V and 8 bases at J, leaving 16 bases unmatched. Germline V gene sequence: CDR1 SNHLY, CDR2 FYNNEI. This CDR3 is CATSSVDRGQEGYTF. The CDR3 coding sequence is TGTGCCACCTCGTCCGTAGACAGGGGGCAGGAAGGCTACACCTTC.

This clone came up a few times. V gene TRBV28 combines with J gene TRBJ1-1; D not resolved. Germline V lookup: CDR1 MDHEN, CDR2 SYDVKM. The CDR3 extends over 12 amino acids. V lost 3 bases, J lost 6 bases, and 8 bases lay in between. Written as DNA, the CDR3 is TGTGCCAGCAGTTTTAGTCTCTCTGAAGCTTTCTTT. It translates to CASSFSLSEAFF.

The chain uses TRBV29-1 and TRBJ2-3; D is perhaps TRBD2 (7 bases). CDR1 is SQVTM, CDR2 ANQGSEA, per germline. The CDR3 is 16 amino acids. Trimming removed 0 bases at V and 3 bases at J, with 16 bases between. The CDR3 coding sequence is TGCAGCGTTGAAGATCGGAGGGGGGGTAGAACAGATACGCAGTATTTT. As protein: CSVEDRRGGRTDTQYF.

The CDR3 spells CASSLRDSALYNEQFF. The CDR3 DNA follows: TGTGCCAGCAGTTTACGGGACTCCGCTCTTTACAATGAGCAGTTCTTC. The rearrangement uses TRBV28 and TRBJ2-1; D is possibly TRBD2 (6 bases). Per the germline V gene, CDR1 is MDHEN and CDR2 is SYDVKM. The CDR3 loop spans 16 amino acids. V was shortened by 2 bases and J by 4 bases, with 15 bases between the two germline ends.

The V call is TRBV28, the J call TRBJ1-5; no definite D call. V lost 6 bases and J lost 5, with 5 bases in between. This CDR3 spans 11 amino acids. Germline CDR1 MDHEN, CDR2 SYDVKM. For the CDR3, the DNA is TGTGCCAGCAGGACTGATCAGCCCCAGCATTTT. This translates into CASRTDQPQHF.

The V and J genes are TRBV5-6 and TRBJ1-1; D remains ambiguous. The CDR3 covers 14 residues. CDR1 is SGHDT and CDR2 is YYEEEE in the germline V gene. Trimming removed 0 bases at V and 3 bases at J, with 9 bases between. In DNA form, the CDR3 reads TGTGCCAGCAGCTTGGAAGGGAGGTACACTGAAGCTTTCTTT. Translating gives CASSLEGRYTEAFF.

This rearrangement joins TRBV7-2 to TRBJ2-5; TRBD1 agrees at 8 bases. The CDR3 extends over 15 amino acids. V was pared by 6 bases and J by 7 bases, with 13 bases of the junction left unmatched. The germline V gene has CDR1 SGHTA and CDR2 FQGNSA. CDR3 protein: CASRATGTGALTQYF. CDR3 in DNA: TGTGCCAGCAGGGCTACAGGGACAGGAGCTTTGACCCAGTACTTC.